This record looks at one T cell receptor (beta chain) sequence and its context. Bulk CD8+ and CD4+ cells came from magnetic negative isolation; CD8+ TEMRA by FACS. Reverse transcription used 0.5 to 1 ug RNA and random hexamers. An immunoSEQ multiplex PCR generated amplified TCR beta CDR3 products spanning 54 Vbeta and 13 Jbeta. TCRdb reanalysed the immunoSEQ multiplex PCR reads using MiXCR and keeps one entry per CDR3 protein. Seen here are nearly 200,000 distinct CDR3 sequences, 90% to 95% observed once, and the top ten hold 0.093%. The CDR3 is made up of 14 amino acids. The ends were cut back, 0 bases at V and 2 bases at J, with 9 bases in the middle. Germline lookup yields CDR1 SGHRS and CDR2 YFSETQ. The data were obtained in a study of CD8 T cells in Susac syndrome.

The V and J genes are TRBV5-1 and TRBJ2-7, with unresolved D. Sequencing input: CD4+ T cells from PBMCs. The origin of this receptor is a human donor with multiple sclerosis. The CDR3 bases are TGCGCCAGCAGCTTGGTAGTGGGGACCTACGAGCAGTACTTC. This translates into CASSLVVGTYEQYF.